This T cell receptor (beta chain) was observed in a study of blood T cell repertoires in COVID-19 (TCRdb year 2020). In the study overall: The collaborator samples originated in the United States, Italy and Spain and spanned the acute and convalescent phases of COVID-19. The prospective study material was composed of cDNA or gDNA derived from T cells, B-cell-depleted T cells, or PBMCs. Subjects who had been exposed to COVID-19, were actively infected with it, or had recovered from it provided the deeply sampled blood TCRbeta repertoires that made up the dataset. The repertoires were released in a freely available public database intended as a resource for research on the immune response to SARS-CoV-2. Samples came from the ongoing ImmuneRACE study (first 160 participants) plus 1,254 subjects from 6 global collaborators. A de-identified subject ID, COVID-19 status, age in years and sex were almost always included in the sample metadata. Where available, HLA class I and class II types were taken from metadata supplied by the sample provider and were not determined by assay-based typing.

Its CDR3 holds 14 amino acids, cysteine through phenylalanine. Only the CDR3 DNA is retained, 42 bases long and in frame from the first base. Relative to germline, V is missing 10 bases and J is missing 5 bases, with 9 bases of the junction outside any gene match. Based on the germline V gene, the CDR1 and CDR2 sequences are SGHTA and FQGNSA. Each collaborating institution followed its own protocols to collect whole blood in K2EDTA tubes. For TCRbeta analysis, collaborators shipped samples as frozen whole blood, isolated PBMCs, or DNA extracted from either of those sample types. What the work shows at the level of the full study, not this receptor alone: The amount of clinical and demographic metadata varied by source and participant and was provided uncurated.

TCRbeta CDR3 regions were amplified from genomic DNA by means of the immunoSEQ Assay, a bias-controlled multiplex PCR. The authors processed their data as follows. The number of nucleated cells in each sample was estimated by amplification of reference gene primers within the assay. To quantify the absolute abundance of each unique TCRbeta CDR3 rearrangement, sequence reads were collapsed and filtered. For each sample, productive Simpson clonality was calculated as the square root of Simpson's diversity index over productive rearrangements. TCRdb carries this immuneACCESS record with in-frame sequences only. Its versions omit some clonotypes, under half of them owing to an unresolved V gene in the studies checked, with the rest unexplained. V, J and clone size were drawn from that table, and D and trimming were deduced from the DNA. The sample profile shows over 150,000 clones; around 80% of them were found once. The top ten constitute about 12% of the sample.

With respect to this clone: No cognate antigen has been identified for it. Nothing much larger sits one base from this clone, and base qualities are not available.

The receptor comes from a human donor in a cohort sampled during active COVID-19. The chain employs TRBV7-2 and TRBJ2-3; 10 bases in the junction line up with TRBD1. The sequencing sample was made of peripheral blood. Here the CDR3 is given as CATQRDRGGDTQYF. The nucleotides are TGTGCCACCCAACGGGACAGGGGAGGAGATACGCAGTATTTT.